This TCR beta chain came from a study of blood T cells in healthy people across ages. General study results and limits: Long-lived and aged donors differed, with more naive CD4+ cells and higher diversity in the long-lived.

Germline values: CDR1 SGHKS, CDR2 YYEKEE (reference sequence). The CDR3 covers 15 residues. A second PCR, run for about 7 to 11 cycles, used a sample-barcoded 5' primer plus a J-beta primer mix. TCRdb fed the 5' RACE reads into MiXCR, producing one record per CDR3 protein. The sample comprises roughly 730,000 distinct CDR3 sequences, 45% to 70% of which are singletons, and roughly 24% rests with the top ten. Researchers isolated at least 6.5 million PBMCs per sample. Of note for this clonotype: No antigen is known for it.

The sequenced material came from blood. The chain is built from TRBV5-5 and TRBJ2-4, with 7 positions matching TRBD1. The J call is in doubt because the DNA end fits TRBJ2-5 better. This clonotype was obtained from a man aged 35 to 55 in good health. The CDR3 is CASSPKGALGETQYF. The CDR3 nucleotides are TGTGCCAGCAGCCCAAAGGGGGCGCTTGGGGAGACCCAGTACTTC.